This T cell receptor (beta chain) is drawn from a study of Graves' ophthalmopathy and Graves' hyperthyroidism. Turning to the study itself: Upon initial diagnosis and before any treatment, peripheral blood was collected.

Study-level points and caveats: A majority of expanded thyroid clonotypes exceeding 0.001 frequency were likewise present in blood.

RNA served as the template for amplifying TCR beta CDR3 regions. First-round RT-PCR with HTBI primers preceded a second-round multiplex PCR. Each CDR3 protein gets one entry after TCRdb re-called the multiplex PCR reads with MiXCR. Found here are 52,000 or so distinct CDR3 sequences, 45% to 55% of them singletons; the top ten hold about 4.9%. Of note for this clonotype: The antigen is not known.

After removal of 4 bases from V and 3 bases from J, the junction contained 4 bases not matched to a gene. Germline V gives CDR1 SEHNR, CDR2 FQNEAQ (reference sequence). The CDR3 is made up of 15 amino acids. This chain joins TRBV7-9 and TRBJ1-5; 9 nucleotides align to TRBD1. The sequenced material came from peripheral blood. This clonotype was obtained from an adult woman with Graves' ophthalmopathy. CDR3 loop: CASSSTGGINQPQHF. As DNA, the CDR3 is TGTGCCAGCAGCTCTACAGGGGGCATCAATCAGCCCCAGCATTTT.